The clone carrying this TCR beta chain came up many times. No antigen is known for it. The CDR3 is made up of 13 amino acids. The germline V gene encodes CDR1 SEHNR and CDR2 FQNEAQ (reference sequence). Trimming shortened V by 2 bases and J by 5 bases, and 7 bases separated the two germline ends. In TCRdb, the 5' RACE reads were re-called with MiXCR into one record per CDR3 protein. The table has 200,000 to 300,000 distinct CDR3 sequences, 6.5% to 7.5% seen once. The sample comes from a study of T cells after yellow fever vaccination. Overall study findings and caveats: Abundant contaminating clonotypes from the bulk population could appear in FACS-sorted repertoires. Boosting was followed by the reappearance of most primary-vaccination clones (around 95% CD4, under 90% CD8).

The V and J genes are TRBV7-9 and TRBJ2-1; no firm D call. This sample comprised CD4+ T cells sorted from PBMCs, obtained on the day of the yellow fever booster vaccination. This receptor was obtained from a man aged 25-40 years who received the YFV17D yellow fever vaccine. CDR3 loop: CASSLRRDNEQFF. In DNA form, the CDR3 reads TGTGCCAGCAGCTTACGCAGAGACAATGAGCAGTTCTTC.